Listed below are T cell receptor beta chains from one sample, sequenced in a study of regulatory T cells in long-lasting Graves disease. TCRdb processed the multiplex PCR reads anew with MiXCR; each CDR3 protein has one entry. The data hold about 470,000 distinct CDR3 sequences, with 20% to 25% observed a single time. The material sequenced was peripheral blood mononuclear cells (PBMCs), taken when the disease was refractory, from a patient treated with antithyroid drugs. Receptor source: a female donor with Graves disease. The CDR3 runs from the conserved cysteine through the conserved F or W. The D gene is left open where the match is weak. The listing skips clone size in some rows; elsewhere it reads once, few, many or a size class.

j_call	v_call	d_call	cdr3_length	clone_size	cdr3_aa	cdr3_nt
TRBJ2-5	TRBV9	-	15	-	CASSVAPTHRETQYF	TGTGCCAGCAGCGTAGCGCCCACTCACCGAGAGACCCAGTACTTC
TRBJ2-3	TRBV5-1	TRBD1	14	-	CASSLDRQPDTQYF	TGCGCCAGCAGCCTGGACAGGCAGCCAGATACGCAGTATTTT
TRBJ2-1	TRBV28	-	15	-	CASSLSGGPYNEQFF	TGTGCCAGCAGTTTATCCGGGGGGCCCTACAATGAGCAGTTCTTC
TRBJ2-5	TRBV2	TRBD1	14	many	CASRETGQQETQYF	TGTGCCAGCAGGGAGACGGGACAGCAAGAGACCCAGTACTTC
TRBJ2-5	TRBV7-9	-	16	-	CASSLYLVLEQETQYF	TGTGCCAGCAGCTTATATCTGGTGTTGGAACAAGAGACCCAGTACTTC
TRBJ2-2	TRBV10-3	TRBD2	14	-	CAISRGENTGELFF	TGTGCCATCAGTCGGGGGGAGAACACCGGGGAGCTGTTTTTT
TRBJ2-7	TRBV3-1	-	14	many	CASSQRSRDPEQYF	TGTGCCAGCAGCCAACGCTCTCGGGATCCCGAGCAGTACTTC
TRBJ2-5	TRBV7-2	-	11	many	CASSGQETQYF	TGTGCCAGCAGCGGCCAAGAGACCCAGTACTTC
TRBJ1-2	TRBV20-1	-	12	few	CSATEGGWRYTF	TGCAGTGCTACAGAAGGGGGTTGGCGCTACACCTTC
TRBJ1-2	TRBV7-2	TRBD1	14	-	CAGSLAGQSYGYTF	TGTGCCGGCAGCTTAGCGGGACAGAGCTACGGCTACACCTTC
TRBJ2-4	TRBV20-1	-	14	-	CSARDLGGENIQYF	TGCAGTGCTAGGGACCTGGGGGGCGAAAACATTCAGTACTTC
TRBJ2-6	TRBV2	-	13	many	CASSAVGANVLTF	TGTGCCAGCAGCGCCGTTGGGGCCAACGTCCTGACTTTC
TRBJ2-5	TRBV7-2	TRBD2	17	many	CASSPRWPSGRKETQYF	TGTGCCAGCAGCCCCCGGTGGCCTAGCGGGAGAAAAGAGACCCAGTACTTC
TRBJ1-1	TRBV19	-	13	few	CASSIQGLPGAFF	TGTGCCAGTAGTATACAAGGGCTCCCGGGGGCTTTCTTT
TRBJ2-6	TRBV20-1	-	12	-	CSAYSGANVLTF	TGCAGTGCCTACTCCGGGGCCAACGTCCTGACTTTC
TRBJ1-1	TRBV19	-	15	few	CASSISGQPNTEAFF	TGTGCCAGTAGTATCTCCGGCCAACCGAACACTGAAGCTTTCTTT
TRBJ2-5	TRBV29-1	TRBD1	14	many	CSGGTVLVGETQYF	TGCAGCGGGGGGACAGTTCTTGTGGGAGAGACCCAGTACTTC
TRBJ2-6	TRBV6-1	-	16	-	CASSKDRSSGANVLTF	TGTGCCAGCAGCAAAGACAGAAGCTCTGGGGCCAACGTCCTGACTTTC
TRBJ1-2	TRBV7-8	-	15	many	CASSPAQGSNYGYTF	TGTGCCAGCAGCCCCGCACAGGGTTCGAACTATGGCTACACCTTC
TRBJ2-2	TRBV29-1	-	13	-	CSMRQVDAGELFF	TGCAGCATGAGACAGGTGGACGCCGGGGAGCTGTTTTTT
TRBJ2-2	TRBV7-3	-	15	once	CASRGLNVDTGELFF	TGTGCCAGCAGGGGTCTGAACGTTGACACCGGGGAGCTGTTTTTT
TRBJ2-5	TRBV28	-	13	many	CASSLGSVETQYF	TGTGCCAGCAGTTTAGGGTCGGTCGAGACCCAGTACTTC
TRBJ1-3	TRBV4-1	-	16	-	CASSQVFYLSGNTIYF	TGCGCCAGCAGCCAAGTGTTTTATTTATCAGGAAACACCATATATTTT
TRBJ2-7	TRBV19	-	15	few	CASSTTGTDSYEQYF	TGTGCCAGTAGTACCACCGGGACTGACTCCTACGAGCAGTACTTC
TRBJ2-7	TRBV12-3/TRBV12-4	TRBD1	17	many	CASSLDNRPRTGYEQYF	TGTGCCAGCAGTTTAGATAACAGGCCCAGGACAGGCTACGAGCAGTACTTC
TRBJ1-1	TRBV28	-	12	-	CASRPLGAEAFF	TGTGCCAGCAGACCTCTGGGAGCTGAAGCTTTCTTT
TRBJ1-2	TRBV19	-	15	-	CASSVESAANYGYTF	TGTGCCAGTAGTGTCGAGAGCGCCGCTAACTATGGCTACACCTTC
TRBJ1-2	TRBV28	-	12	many	CASSLGDYGYTF	TGTGCCAGCAGCTTAGGGGACTATGGCTACACCTTC
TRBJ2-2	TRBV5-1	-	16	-	CASSDTGTTGFGELFF	TGCGCCAGCAGCGACACCGGGACCACAGGCTTCGGGGAGCTTTTTTTT
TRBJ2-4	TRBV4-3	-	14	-	CASSQEFSGNIQYF	TGCGCCAGCAGCCAAGAATTTTCGGGAAACATTCAGTACTTC
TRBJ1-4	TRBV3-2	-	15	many	CASDLDNATNEKLFF	TGTGCCAGCGATCTAGACAACGCAACTAATGAAAAACTGTTTTTT
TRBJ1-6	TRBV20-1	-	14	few	CSARRGGDVSPLHF	TGCAGTGCTAGAAGGGGAGGGGACGTTTCACCCCTCCACTTT
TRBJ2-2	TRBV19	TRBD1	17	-	CASILRGPRSVTGELFF	TGTGCCAGTATCCTCAGGGGGCCGCGGTCGGTGACCGGGGAGCTGTTTTTT
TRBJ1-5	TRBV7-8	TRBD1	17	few	CASSLQFETGVNQPQHF	TGTGCCAGCAGCTTACAGTTCGAGACAGGGGTTAATCAGCCCCAGCATTTT
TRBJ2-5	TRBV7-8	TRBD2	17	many	CASSSGVVAGSRETQYF	TGTGCCAGCAGCTCCGGGGTGGTAGCGGGGTCCCGGGAGACCCAGTACTTC
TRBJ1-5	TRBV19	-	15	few	CASSWSTTSNQPQHF	TGTGCCAGTAGTTGGAGTACTACGAGCAATCAGCCCCAGCATTTT
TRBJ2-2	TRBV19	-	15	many	CASSREVANTGELFF	TGTGCCAGTAGCCGAGAGGTAGCGAACACCGGGGAGCTGTTTTTT